This T cell receptor (beta chain) was captured in a study of shared clonotypes between healthy human individuals (dated by TCRdb to 2018 to 2020). In the study overall: Two women and a few men aged 18 to 49 years were included in the cohort. Leukapheresis yielded between about 0.85 and 9 billion PBMCs per donor. To estimate repertoire size and how much clonotypes are shared between individuals, the study performed deep sequencing of blood TCR repertoires from about five healthy adults. For each donor, CD4 naive and CD4 memory were each run on three plates, CD8 naive on two plates, and CD8 memory on one plate. To increase sequencing depth and limit assay-specific biases, different laboratories used diverse techniques to prepare libraries and sequence TCR repertoires. The full study reports these points: Sampling was limited to blood, and TCR repertoires in tissue likely differ from TCR repertoires in blood. Higher generation probabilities were observed for clonotypes shared by all four sorted-subset donors than for non-shared clonotypes. Pairwise subsampling indicated that sequencing depth was expected to affect the degree of clonotype sharing among donors. Rarefaction of sorted-subset datasets indicated incomplete sequencing despite the large sequencing depth. When a few donors were compared, the shared fraction of clonotypes was 5% to 6.5% for naive CD4, 3% to 4% for naive CD8, more than 2% for memory CD4, and less than 0.5% for memory CD8. Estimated clonotype richness was generally larger for naive than for memory subsets. The genetic and exposure-history diversity represented was limited by the small number of donors.

TCR CDR3 regions were amplified from genomic DNA by multiplex PCR using the deep immunoSEQ assay. Genomic DNA extracted from each cell subset was distributed evenly over all wells of several immunoSEQ 96-well plates, and each plate served as one replicate. Each replicate PCR for sorted subsets received approximately 220 ng genomic DNA, equal to about 30,000 T cell genomes. Purified libraries were measured with a Qubit 3.0 fluorometer, size-checked on a Bioanalyzer 2100, and measured again with the KAPA Library Quantification kit. Every immunoSEQ 96-well plate was sequenced on a dedicated single-read 150-cycle Illumina NextSeq 550 flow cell. Per the original workflow: Because the immunoSEQ output included only junctional sequences and no quality scores, the filtering could not be the same as the filtering used for full-length reads. Sequences were annotated with PyIR, a Python wrapper for IgBLAST v1.9, and V/J genes and CDR3 were assigned using IMGT germline references. Reads with weak V/J assignments (E-value above 1e-6), missing CDR3, stop codons, out-of-frame junctions, or ambiguous translated residues were removed. V3J clonotypes were defined by identical inferred V gene, J gene, and CDR3 amino acid sequence. Percentage overlap between repertoires was calculated by dividing the number of shared unique clonotypes by the size of the smaller repertoire. Repertoire richness was assessed with RTK rarefaction, the Chao1 estimator, and Recon v2.1 estimates of unobserved clonotypes. Generation probabilities were computed with OLGA for all TCRbeta clonotypes obtained by the gDNA method from a few donors. What TCRdb holds here is the immuneACCESS table cut down to in-frame rearrangements. Part of the clones is not present; checked against another copy, under half of the missing clones reflect an unresolved V gene, and the others are unexplained. V, J and clone size are taken as reported in that table, and D and trimming were inferred from the DNA itself. Recorded for this sample are roughly 700,000 clones; around 91% of them occurred a single time. The ten largest account for approximately 35% of the sample.

The CDR3 spans 13 residues, from the cysteine through the phenylalanine. Only the CDR3 DNA stays, 39 bases, in frame from base 1. Trimming costs V 2 bases and J 0 bases, and their ends lie 3 bases apart. The germline V gene encodes CDR1 SGHTA and CDR2 FQGTGA. The donors were healthy, HIV-negative adults who had no recently reported acute infections or vaccinations. Every donor was a Caucasian adult living in Nashville, Tennessee, USA. The CD8 memory samples were a combination of magnetically selected CD45RO+ cells and CCR7-negative CD45RA+ effector memory (TemRA) cells. Blood was collected by leukapheresis, and PBMCs were isolated by Ficoll-Histopaque density gradient centrifugation and then cryopreserved in liquid nitrogen vapor phase. Analytical flow cytometry was used to check the purity and quantity of each magnetically sorted T cell population. From each sorted fraction, genomic DNA was isolated and quantified by UV absorbance on a Nanodrop 2000c.

The table lists this clone with a count of one. No cognate antigen has been identified for it. Per-base qualities were not stored, and no clone one base away is much larger. At the DNA level, this CDR3 is encoded by other sequences in the same sample as well. This receptor chain uses TRBV7-3 and TRBJ2-3; the D gene assignment is ambiguous. Sequencing used memory CD8+ T cells from PBMCs. The meaning of the sample's cell subset or site label: CD45RO+ cells pooled with CCR7-negative TemRA cells. The sequence was obtained from a man between 18 and 29 years old in good health. Some clones in this sample may be carry-over from other donors' samples. CDR3 loop: CASSLGSTDTQYF. The nucleotide sequence reads as follows: TGTGCCAGCAGCTTAGGTAGCACAGATACGCAGTATTTT.